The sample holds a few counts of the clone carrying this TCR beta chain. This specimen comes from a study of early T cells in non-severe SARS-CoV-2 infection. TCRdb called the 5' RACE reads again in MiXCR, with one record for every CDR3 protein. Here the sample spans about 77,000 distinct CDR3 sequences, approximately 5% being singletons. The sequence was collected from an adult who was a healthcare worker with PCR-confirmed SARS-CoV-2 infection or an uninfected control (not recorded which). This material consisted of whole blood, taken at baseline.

The CDR3 protein is CASSQVTTLSSGYTF. The DNA for the CDR3 is TGTGCCAGCAGTCAGGTTACGACTTTATCTTCTGGCTACACCTTC. The chain carries TRBV6-5 and TRBJ1-2, with unresolved D. With 5 bases removed from V and 7 bases from J, the gap between germline ends came to 20 bases. The CDR3 consists of 15 residues. CDR1 is MNHEY and CDR2 is SVGAGI in the germline V gene.